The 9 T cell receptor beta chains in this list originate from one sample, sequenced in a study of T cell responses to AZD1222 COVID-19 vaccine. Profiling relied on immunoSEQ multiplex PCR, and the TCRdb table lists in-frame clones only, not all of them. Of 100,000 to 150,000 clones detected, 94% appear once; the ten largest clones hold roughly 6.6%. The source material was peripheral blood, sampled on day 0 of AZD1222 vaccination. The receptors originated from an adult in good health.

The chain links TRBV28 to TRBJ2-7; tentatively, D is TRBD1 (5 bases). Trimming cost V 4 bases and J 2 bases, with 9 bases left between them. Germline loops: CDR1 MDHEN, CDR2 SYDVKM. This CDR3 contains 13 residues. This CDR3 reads CASSSGFTYEQYF. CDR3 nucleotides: TGTGCCAGCAGTTCAGGGTTCACCTACGAGCAGTACTTC.

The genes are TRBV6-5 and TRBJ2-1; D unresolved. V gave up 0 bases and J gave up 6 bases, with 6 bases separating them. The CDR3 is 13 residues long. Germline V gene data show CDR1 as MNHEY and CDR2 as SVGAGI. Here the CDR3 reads CASSYSKLNEQFF. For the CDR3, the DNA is TGTGCCAGCAGTTACTCGAAACTCAATGAGCAGTTCTTC.

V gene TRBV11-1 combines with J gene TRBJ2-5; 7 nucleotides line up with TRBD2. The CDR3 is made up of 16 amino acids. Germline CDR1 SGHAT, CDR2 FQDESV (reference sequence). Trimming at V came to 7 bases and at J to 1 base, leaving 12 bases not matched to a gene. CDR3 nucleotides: TGTGCCAGCAACGGGGGGACTTTGTCGTCCCAAGAGACCCAGTACTTC. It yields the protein CASNGGTLSSQETQYF. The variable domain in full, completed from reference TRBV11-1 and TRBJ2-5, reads EAEVAQSPRYKITEKSQAVAFWCDPISGHATLYWYRQILGQGPELLVQFQDESVVDDSQLPKDRFSAERLKGVDSTLKIQPAELGDSAMYLCASNGGTLSSQETQYFGPGTRLLVL.

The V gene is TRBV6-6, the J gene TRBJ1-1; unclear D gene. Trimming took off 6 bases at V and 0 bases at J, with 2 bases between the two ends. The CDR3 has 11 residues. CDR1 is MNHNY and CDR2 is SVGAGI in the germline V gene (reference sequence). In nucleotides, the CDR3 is TGTGCCAGCAGACTGAACACTGAAGCTTTCTTT. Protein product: CASRLNTEAFF.

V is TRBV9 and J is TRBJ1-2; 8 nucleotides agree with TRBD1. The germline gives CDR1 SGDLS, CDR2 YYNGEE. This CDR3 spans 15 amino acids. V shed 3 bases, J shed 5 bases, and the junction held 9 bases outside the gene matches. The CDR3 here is CASSEMDRVGYGYTF. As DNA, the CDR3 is TGTGCCAGCAGCGAGATGGACAGGGTCGGTTATGGCTACACCTTC.

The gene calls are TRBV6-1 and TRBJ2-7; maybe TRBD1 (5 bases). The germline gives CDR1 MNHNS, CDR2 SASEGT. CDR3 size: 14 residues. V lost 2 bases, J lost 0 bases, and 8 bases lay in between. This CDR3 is CASSEPGFSYEQYF. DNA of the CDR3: TGTGCCAGCAGTGAACCAGGGTTCTCCTACGAGCAGTACTTC.

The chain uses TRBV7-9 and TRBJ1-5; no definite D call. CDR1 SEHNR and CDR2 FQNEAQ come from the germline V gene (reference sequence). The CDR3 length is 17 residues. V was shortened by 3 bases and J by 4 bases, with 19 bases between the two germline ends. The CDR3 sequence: CASSLGKPGRQNQPQHF. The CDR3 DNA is TGTGCCAGCAGCTTGGGAAAACCCGGCAGGCAGAATCAGCCCCAGCATTTT.

The CDR3 spells CASSLFTEAFF. The CDR3 DNA reads as TGTGCCAGCAGCCTTTTCACTGAAGCTTTCTTT. The chain recombines TRBV3-1 (or the pseudogene TRBV3-2) with TRBJ1-1; D remains unclear. Germline V gene data show CDR1 as LGHDT and CDR2 as YNNKEL (reference sequence). The ends were cut back, 4 bases at V and 4 bases at J, with 4 bases in the middle. CDR3 length: 11 residues.

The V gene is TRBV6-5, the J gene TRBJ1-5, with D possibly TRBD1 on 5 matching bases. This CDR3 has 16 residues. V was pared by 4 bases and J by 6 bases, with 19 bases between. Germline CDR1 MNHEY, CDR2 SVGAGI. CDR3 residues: CASSSPRLSRGQPQHF. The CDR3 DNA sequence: TGTGCCAGCAGTTCCCCTCGACTGTCTAGGGGTCAGCCCCAGCATTTT.